This TCR beta chain was profiled in a study of early T cells in non-severe SARS-CoV-2 infection. This clonotype was detected only a few times. From the 5' RACE reads, TCRdb called clonotypes with MiXCR, one entry per CDR3 protein. The sample consists of about 60,000 distinct CDR3 sequences, just under 15% of them appearing once. The CDR3 totals 13 residues. V lost 5 bases and J 9 bases, leaving 14 bases between the germline ends. Germline-derived CDR1 and CDR2 are SGHVS and FQNEAQ. The rearrangement uses TRBV7-8 and TRBJ2-1; D gene ambiguous. The source material was whole blood, sampled at baseline. The receptor's source is an adult who was a healthcare worker with PCR-confirmed SARS-CoV-2 infection or an uninfected control (not recorded which). In DNA, the CDR3 is TGTGCCAGCAGCCTCGGACCCGATGGTGAGCAGTTCTTC. This sequence encodes CASSLGPDGEQFF.